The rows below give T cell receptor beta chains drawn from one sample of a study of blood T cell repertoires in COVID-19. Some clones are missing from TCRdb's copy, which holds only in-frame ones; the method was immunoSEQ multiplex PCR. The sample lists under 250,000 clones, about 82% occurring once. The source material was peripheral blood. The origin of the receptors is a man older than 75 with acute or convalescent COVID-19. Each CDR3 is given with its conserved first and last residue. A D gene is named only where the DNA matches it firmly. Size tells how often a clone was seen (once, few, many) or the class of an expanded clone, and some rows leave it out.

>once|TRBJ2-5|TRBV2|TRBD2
TGTGCCAGCACCCTAAGCGGGATGGTGGAGACCCAGTACTTC
CASTLSGMVETQYF
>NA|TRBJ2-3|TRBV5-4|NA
TGTGCCAGCAGCCTCACAGATACGCAGTATTTT
CASSLTDTQYF
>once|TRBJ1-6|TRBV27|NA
TGTGCCAGCAGTTTATCGATATCGGACACAGGGCTGGTTTCCTATAATTCACCCCTCCACTTT
CASSLSISDTGLVSYNSPLHF
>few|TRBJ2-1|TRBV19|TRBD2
TGTGCCAGTACCTCGGGGGGGGCTATGGTTTCCTACAATGAGCAGTTCTTC
CASTSGGAMVSYNEQFF
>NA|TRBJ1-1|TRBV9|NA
TGTGCCAGCGGCCGCATAGGCGGAGACGCTGAAGCTTTCTTT
CASGRIGGDAEAFF
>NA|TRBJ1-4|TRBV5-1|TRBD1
TGCGCCAGCAGCTCGGGACAGCCGGGGGAAAAACTGTTTTTT
CASSSGQPGEKLFF
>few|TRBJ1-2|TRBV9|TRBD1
TGTGCCAGCAGCACGGGGACAGGGTATGGCTACACCTTC
CASSTGTGYGYTF
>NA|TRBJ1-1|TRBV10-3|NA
TGTGCCATCAGTGAACCCGGGAGGGCGCTGAACACTGAAGCTTTCTTT
CAISEPGRALNTEAFF
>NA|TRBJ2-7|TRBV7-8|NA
TGTGCCAGCACCCGAGGTAGCGGAGACTACGAGCAGTACTTC
CASTRGSGDYEQYF
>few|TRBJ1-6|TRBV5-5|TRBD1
TGTGCCAGCAGCTTGGGGGTGGGACAGAATTCACCCCTCCACTTT
CASSLGVGQNSPLHF
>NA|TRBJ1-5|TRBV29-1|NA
TGCAGCATTACCCAGGGTACGGGGGTCAATCAGCCCCAGCATTTT
CSITQGTGVNQPQHF
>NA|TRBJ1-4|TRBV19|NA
TGTGCCAGTATTGCCGGGGGGTTAAATGAAAAACTGTTTTTT
CASIAGGLNEKLFF
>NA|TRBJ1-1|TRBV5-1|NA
TGCGCCAGCAGTGGCGGGGTCGACACTGAAGCTTTCTTT
CASSGGVDTEAFF
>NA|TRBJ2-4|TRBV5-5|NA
TGTGCCAGCAGCTGGACAGCCGAAAACATTCAGTACTTC
CASSWTAENIQYF
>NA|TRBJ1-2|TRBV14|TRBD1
TGTGCCAGCAGCTATGGGACAGGGTCTGGCTATGGCTACACCTTC
CASSYGTGSGYGYTF
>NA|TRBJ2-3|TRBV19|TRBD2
TGTGCCAGTAGTTCGACTAGCGGCGGCACAGATACGCAGTATTTT
CASSSTSGGTDTQYF
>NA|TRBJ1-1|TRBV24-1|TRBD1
TGTGCCACCAGTCCAGGGGGCAGGGCTAACACTGAAGCTTTCTTT
CATSPGGRANTEAFF
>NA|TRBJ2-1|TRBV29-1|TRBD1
TGCAGCGGCCGACAGGGGCAGGGGCAGTTCTTC
CSGRQGQGQFF
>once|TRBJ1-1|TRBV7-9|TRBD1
TGTGCCAGCAGCTCCGGGACAGGGCTTAGATTTGGGAACACTGAAGCTTTCTTT
CASSSGTGLRFGNTEAFF
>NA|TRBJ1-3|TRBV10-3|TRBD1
TGTGCCATCAGTGCGACAGGGACTGGAAACACCATATATTTT
CAISATGTGNTIYF
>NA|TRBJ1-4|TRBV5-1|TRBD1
TGCGCCAGCAGCTTATTACAGGGGGCTGAAAAACTGTTTTTT
CASSLLQGAEKLFF
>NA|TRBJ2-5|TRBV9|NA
TGTGCCAGCAGCGCCCAGGGCCAAGAGACCCAGTACTTC
CASSAQGQETQYF
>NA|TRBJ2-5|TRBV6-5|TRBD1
TGTGCCAGCAGTTACGGGACAGGGGGACAGGAGACCCAGTACTTC
CASSYGTGGQETQYF
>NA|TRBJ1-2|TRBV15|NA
TGTGCCACCAGCAGAGATAGTTCGAGACAGGCCTATGGCTACACCTTT
CATSRDSSRQAYGYTF
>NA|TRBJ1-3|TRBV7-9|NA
TGTGCCAGCAGCTTAGCATACAGGGAAAACACCATATATTTT
CASSLAYRENTIYF
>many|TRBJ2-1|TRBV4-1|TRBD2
TGCGCCAGCAGACTGGGACTATCGGAGAGTAAGCAGTTCTTC
CASRLGLSESKQFF
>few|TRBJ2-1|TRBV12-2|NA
TGTGCAAGTCGCTTAGATTCGCCCTTTGCGAGCAATGAGCAGTTCTTC
CASRLDSPFASNEQFF
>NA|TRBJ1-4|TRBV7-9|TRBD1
TGTGCCAGCAGCTTTTATGGACAGGGAGGCTTTAATGAAAAACTGTTTTTT
CASSFYGQGGFNEKLFF
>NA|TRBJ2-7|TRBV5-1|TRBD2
TGCGCCAGCAGCTTGGCTAGCGGGGAATACGAGCAGTACTTC
CASSLASGEYEQYF
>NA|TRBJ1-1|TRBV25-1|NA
TGTGCCAGCAGTGAATCCGTCCAGGGGATGAACACTGAAGCTTTCTTT
CASSESVQGMNTEAFF
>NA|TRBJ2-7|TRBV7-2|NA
TGTGCCAGCAGCTTGGGGGGATCTCTCTACGAGCAGTACTTC
CASSLGGSLYEQYF
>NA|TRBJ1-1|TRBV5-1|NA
TGCGCCAGCAGATCGTACACTGAAGCTTTCTTT
CASRSYTEAFF
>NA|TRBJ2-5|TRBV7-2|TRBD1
TGTGCCAGCAGCTTACGGGGGACAGGGTACCAAGAGACCCAGTACTTC
CASSLRGTGYQETQYF
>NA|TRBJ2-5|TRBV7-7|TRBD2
TGTGCTAGCAGCCCCCAAGCGGGAGAGTTGGAGACCCAGTACTTC
CASSPQAGELETQYF
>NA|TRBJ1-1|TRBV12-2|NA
TGTGCAAGTCGCTTAGATTGCGGGGTCACTGAAGCTTTCTTT
CASRLDCGVTEAFF
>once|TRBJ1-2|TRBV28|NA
TGTGCCAGCAGGCCGGACAGAATTCATGGCTACACCTTC
CASRPDRIHGYTF
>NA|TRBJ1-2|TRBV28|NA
TGTGCCAGCAGCTGGACACATGGCTACACCTTC
CASSWTHGYTF
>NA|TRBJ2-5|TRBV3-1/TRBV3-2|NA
TGTGCCAGCAGCCCATTTGAAGAGACCCAGTACTTC
CASSPFEETQYF
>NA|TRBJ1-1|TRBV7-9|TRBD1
TGTGCCAGCAGCCCAACGACAGGGGGCACTACTGAAGCTTTCTTT
CASSPTTGGTTEAFF
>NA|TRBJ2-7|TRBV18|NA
TGTGCCAGCTCATCCCTAGGTCTCTCCTACGAGCAGTACTTC
CASSSLGLSYEQYF
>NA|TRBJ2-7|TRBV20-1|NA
TGCAGTGCTAGTAGAGGCAGAGCCTACGAGCAGTACTTC
CSASRGRAYEQYF
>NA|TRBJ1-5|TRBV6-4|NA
TGTGCCAGCATCATAAGGGGAAGGCCCCAGCATTTT
CASIIRGRPQHF
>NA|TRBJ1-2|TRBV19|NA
TGTGCCAGTAGCCGCCAGGGGAGTAATGGCTACACCTTC
CASSRQGSNGYTF
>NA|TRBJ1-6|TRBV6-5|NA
TGTGCCAGCAGTTCCCCCCTGGACACTAATTCACCCCTCCACTTT
CASSSPLDTNSPLHF
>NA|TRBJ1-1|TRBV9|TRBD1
TGTGCCACCAATGAATTGACAGGGATTTATGGTGAAGCTTTCTTT
CATNELTGIYGEAFF
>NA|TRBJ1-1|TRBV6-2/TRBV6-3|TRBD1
TGTGCCAGCAGTATCAGGGGGTGGACTGAAGCTTTCTTT
CASSIRGWTEAFF
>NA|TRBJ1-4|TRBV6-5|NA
TGTGCCAGCAGTCCCTCTGAGGCGGGTAATGAAAAACTGTTTTTT
CASSPSEAGNEKLFF
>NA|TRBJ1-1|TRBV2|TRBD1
TGTGCCAGCAGTGAAGCGGGGGCAGGGGGGAACACTGAAGCTTTCTTT
CASSEAGAGGNTEAFF
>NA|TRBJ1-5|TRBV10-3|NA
TGTGCCATCAGTGAGAGACAGAGCAATCAGCCCCAGCATTTT
CAISERQSNQPQHF
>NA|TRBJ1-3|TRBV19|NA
TGTGCCAGTAGTACTGCAGGGAGGTCCCTAGCCGGAAACACCATATATTTT
CASSTAGRSLAGNTIYF
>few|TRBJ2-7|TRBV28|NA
TGTGCCAGCAGCGTTACAGGGCGCCGCTCCGAGCAGTACTTC
CASSVTGRRSEQYF
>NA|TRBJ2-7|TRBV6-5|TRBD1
TGTGCCAGCAACCGGGACAGGGCGTACGAGCAGTACTTC
CASNRDRAYEQYF
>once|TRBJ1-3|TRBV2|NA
TGTGCCAGCAGCCGAGGGGGGGCTAACTCTGGAAACACCATATATTTT
CASSRGGANSGNTIYF
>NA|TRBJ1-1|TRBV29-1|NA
TGCAGCGTTGTGGGGGGAAGGGTGCCCGCTTTCTTT
CSVVGGRVPAFF